One and the same sample provided the 9 T cell receptor beta chains below, sequenced in a study of blood T cell repertoires in COVID-19. Profiling relied on immunoSEQ multiplex PCR, and the TCRdb table lists in-frame clones only, not all of them. Seen here are more than 45,000 clones, under 90% observed once, and the top ten hold 2.6%. The sequenced material came from peripheral blood. Every receptor here comes from a woman older than 75 with COVID-19, enrolled during active disease.

This rearrangement joins TRBV18 to TRBJ2-3; D not certain. Germline V lookup: CDR1 KGHSH, CDR2 LQKENI. Trimming pared 2 bases from V and 2 bases from J, leaving 5 bases between. This CDR3 has 13 residues. CDR3 sequence: CASSPGHTDTQYF. CDR3 bases: TGTGCCAGCTCACCAGGGCACACAGATACGCAGTATTTT.

The chain couples TRBV5-1 to TRBJ1-5; TRBD1 matches at 10 bases. Germline V gene sequence: CDR1 SGHRS, CDR2 YFSETQ. The CDR3 has 16 residues. V lost 4 bases, J lost 5 bases, and 9 bases stayed unmatched. The CDR3 here is CASSTGQGDPHQPQHF. Written as DNA, the CDR3 is TGCGCCAGCAGCACTGGACAGGGGGACCCCCATCAGCCCCAGCATTTT.

V is TRBV28 and J is TRBJ1-2; TRBD1 is a possible D gene (5 bases). Germline V gives CDR1 MDHEN, CDR2 SYDVKM. With 5 bases removed from V and 1 base from J, the gap between germline ends came to 11 bases. CDR3 length equals 14 residues. The CDR3 reads CASSRGIGNYGYTF. The CDR3 DNA reads TGTGCCAGCAGTCGGGGGATCGGTAACTATGGCTACACCTTC.

This clone rates as medium-sized. The chain joins TRBV6-5 to TRBJ1-1; no firm D call. Trimming pared 7 bases from V and 0 bases from J, leaving 15 bases between. CDR1 and CDR2 from the germline V gene are MNHEY and SVGAGI. The CDR3 spans 15 residues. CDR3 sequence: CASTYSSVMNTEAFF. The DNA for the CDR3 is TGTGCCAGCACCTACTCGTCAGTTATGAACACTGAAGCTTTCTTT.

This clone was seen a single time. The chain combines TRBV18 with TRBJ2-5; 7 nucleotides match TRBD1. With V trimmed by 3 bases and J by 0 bases, 1 base remained unmatched. This CDR3 comprises 14 residues. CDR1 and CDR2 from the germline V gene are KGHSH and LQKENI. Here the CDR3 reads CASSPDRYQETQYF. The CDR3 bases are TGTGCCAGCTCACCGGACAGGTACCAAGAGACCCAGTACTTC.

J is TRBJ2-2 and V is TRBV11-2; 8 nucleotides agree with TRBD2. With 0 bases clipped from V and 4 bases from J, the junction kept 16 bases outside the gene matches. This CDR3 has 20 amino acids. CDR1 SGHAT and CDR2 FQNNGV come from the germline V gene. Here the CDR3 DNA reads TGTGCCAGCAGCTTAGAAACAGGGAGCCCGAGCGGGAGTGGCACCGGGGAGCTGTTTTTT. Translated, it gives CASSLETGSPSGSGTGELFF.

This clone was observed a handful of times. This chain links TRBV2 with TRBJ1-5; TRBD1 agrees at 9 bases. The length of the CDR3 is 14 residues. Germline CDR1 reads SNHLY; CDR2 reads FYNNEI. Trimming removed 8 bases from V and 2 bases from J; junction bases left unmatched: 4. The CDR3 DNA reads as TGTGCCAGCCGACAGGGGGAAGGCAATCAGCCCCAGCATTTT. This gives the protein CASRQGEGNQPQHF.

This chain uses TRBV5-5 with TRBJ2-5; D not resolved. Trimming left V 3 bases short and J 2 bases short, with 8 bases between. Germline lookup yields CDR1 SGHKS and CDR2 YYEKEE (reference sequence). The CDR3 is 13 amino acids. CDR3 region: CASSSQWQETQYF. The CDR3 DNA sequence: TGTGCCAGCAGCTCACAATGGCAAGAGACCCAGTACTTC.

This chain links TRBV5-4 with TRBJ1-2; 8 bases are a match to TRBD1. Germline V CDR1 and CDR2: SGHNT, YYREEE (reference sequence). After removal of 2 bases from V and 5 bases from J, the junction contained 5 bases not matched to a gene. CDR3 length: 14 residues. The CDR3 coding sequence is TGTGCCAGCAGCTTAGGACAGGGAGTTTATGGCTACACCTTC. Translated, it gives CASSLGQGVYGYTF. Full variable domain (remainder filled in from reference TRBV5-4 and TRBJ1-2): ETGVTQSPTHLIKTRGQQVTLRCSSQSGHNTVSWYQQALGQGPQFIFQYYREEENGRGNFPPRFSGLQFPNYSSELNVNALELDDSALYLCASSLGQGVYGYTFGSGTRLTVV.